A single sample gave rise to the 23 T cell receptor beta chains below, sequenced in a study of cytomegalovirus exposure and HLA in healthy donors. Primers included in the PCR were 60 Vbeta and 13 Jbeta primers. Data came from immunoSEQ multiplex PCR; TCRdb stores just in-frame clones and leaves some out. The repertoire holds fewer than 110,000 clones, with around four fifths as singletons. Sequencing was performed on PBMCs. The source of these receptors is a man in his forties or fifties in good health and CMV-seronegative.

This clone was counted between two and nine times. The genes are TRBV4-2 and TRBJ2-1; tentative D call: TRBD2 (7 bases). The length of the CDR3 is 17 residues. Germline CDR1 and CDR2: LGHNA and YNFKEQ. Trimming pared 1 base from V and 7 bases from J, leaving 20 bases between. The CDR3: CASSQGGGGGRNNEQFF. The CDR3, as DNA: TGTGCCAGCAGCCAAGGAGGAGGGGGGGGGCGTAATAATGAGCAGTTCTTC.

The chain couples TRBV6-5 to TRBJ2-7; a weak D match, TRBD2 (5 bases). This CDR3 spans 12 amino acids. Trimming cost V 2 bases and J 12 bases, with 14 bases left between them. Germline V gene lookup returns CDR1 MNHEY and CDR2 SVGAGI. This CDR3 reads CASSYDGLVVYF. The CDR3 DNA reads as TGTGCCAGCAGTTACGACGGACTCGTAGTGTACTTC.

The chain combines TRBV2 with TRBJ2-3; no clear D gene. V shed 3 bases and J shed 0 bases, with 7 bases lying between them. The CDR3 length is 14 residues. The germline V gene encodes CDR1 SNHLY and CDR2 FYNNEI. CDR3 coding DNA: TGTGCCAGCAGTGAGTCCGCGAGCACAGATACGCAGTATTTT. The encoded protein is CASSESASTDTQYF.

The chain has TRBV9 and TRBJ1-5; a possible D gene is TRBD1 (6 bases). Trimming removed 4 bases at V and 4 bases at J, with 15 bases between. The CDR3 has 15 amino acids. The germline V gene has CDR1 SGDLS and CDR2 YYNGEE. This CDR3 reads CASSSGVGRNQPQHF. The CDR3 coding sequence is TGTGCCAGCAGCTCAGGGGTGGGCCGGAATCAGCCCCAGCATTTT.

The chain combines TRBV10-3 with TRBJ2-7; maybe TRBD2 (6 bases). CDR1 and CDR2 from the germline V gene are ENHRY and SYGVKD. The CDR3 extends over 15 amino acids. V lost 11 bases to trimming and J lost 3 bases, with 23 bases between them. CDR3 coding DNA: TGTGCCGCGGGACCCACAGGACGTACCCTCTACGAGCAGTACTTC. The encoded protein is CAAGPTGRTLYEQYF.

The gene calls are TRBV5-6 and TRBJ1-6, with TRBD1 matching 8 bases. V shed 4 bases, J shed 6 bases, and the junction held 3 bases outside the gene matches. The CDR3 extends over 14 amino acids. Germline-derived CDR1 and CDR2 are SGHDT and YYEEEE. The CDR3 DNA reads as TGTGCCAGCAGCCTGGACAGGGCTAATTCACCCCTCCACTTT. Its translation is CASSLDRANSPLHF. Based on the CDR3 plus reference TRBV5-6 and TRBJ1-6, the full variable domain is DAGVTQSPTHLIKTRGQQVTLRCSPKSGHDTVSWYQQALGQGPQFIFQYYEEEERQRGNFPDRFSGHQFPNYSSELNVNALLLGDSALYLCASSLDRANSPLHFGNGTRLTVT.

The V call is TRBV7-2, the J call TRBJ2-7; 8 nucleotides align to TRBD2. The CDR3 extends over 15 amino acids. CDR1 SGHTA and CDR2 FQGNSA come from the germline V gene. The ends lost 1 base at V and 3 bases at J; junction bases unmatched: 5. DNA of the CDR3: TGTGCCAGCAGCTTAGGCCTAGCGGGCCTCTACGAGCAGTACTTC. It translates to CASSLGLAGLYEQYF.

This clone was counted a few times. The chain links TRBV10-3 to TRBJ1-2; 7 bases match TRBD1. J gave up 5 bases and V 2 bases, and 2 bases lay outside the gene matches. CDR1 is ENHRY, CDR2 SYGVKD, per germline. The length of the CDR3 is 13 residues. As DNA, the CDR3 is TGTGCCATCAGTGAGGGACAGGAGTATGGCTACACCTTC. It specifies CAISEGQEYGYTF.

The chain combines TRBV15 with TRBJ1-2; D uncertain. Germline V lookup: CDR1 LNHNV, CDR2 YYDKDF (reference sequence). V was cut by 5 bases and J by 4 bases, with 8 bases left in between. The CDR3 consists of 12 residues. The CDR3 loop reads CATSARGYGYTF. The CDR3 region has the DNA TGTGCCACCAGCGCCCGAGGCTATGGCTACACCTTC.

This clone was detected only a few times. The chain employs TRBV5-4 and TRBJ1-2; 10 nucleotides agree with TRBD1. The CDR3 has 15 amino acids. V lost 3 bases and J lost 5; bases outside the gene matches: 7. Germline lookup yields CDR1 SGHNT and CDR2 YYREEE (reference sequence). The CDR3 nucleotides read TGTGCCAGCAGCTCTCGACAGGGGGCGCGATATGGCTACACCTTC. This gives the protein CASSSRQGARYGYTF.

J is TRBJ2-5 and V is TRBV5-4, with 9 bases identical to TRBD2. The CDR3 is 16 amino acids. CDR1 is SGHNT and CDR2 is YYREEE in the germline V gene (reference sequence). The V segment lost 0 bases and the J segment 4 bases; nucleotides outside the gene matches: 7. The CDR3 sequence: CASSLGAGGLLETQYF. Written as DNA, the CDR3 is TGTGCCAGCAGCTTGGGGGCGGGGGGGTTATTAGAGACCCAGTACTTC.

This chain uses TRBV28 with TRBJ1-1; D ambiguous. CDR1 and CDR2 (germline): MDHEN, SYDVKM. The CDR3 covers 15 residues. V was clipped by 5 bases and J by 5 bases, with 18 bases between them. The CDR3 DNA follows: TGTGCCAGCAGTCCCCCTCGGAGATCGGGGACTGAAGCTTTCTTT. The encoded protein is CASSPPRRSGTEAFF.

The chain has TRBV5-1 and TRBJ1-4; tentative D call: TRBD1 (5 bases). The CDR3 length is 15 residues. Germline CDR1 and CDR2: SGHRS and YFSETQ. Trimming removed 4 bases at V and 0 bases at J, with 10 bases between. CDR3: CASSPRDTTNEKLFF. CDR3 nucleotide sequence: TGCGCCAGCAGCCCCAGGGATACAACTAATGAAAAACTGTTTTTT.

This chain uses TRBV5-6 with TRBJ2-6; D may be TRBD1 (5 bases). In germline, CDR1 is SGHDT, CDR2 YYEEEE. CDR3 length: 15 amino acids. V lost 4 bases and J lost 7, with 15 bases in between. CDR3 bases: TGTGCCAGCAGCCGCGGTCCTGGGGCAGCCAACGTCCTGACTTTC. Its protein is CASSRGPGAANVLTF. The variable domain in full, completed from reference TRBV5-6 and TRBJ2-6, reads DAGVTQSPTHLIKTRGQQVTLRCSPKSGHDTVSWYQQALGQGPQFIFQYYEEEERQRGNFPDRFSGHQFPNYSSELNVNALLLGDSALYLCASSRGPGAANVLTFGAGSRLTVL.

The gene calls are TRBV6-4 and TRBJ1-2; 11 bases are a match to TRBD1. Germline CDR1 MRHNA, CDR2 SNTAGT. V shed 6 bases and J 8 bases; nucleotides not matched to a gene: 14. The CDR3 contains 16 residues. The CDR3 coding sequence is TGTGCCAGCAGCCCCGCCACCGGGACAGGGGGTAGGGGCTACACCTTC. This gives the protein CASSPATGTGGRGYTF.

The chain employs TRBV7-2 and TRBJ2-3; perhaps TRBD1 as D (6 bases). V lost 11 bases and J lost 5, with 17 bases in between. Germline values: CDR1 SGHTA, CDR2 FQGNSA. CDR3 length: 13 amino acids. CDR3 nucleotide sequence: TGTGCCTACTCGAGGGGGAGAGGAGATACGCAGTATTTT. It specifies CAYSRGRGDTQYF.

CDR3 sequence reads: CASSPRQGDGNEKLFF. CDR3 coding DNA: TGTGCCAGCAGCCCCCGGCAGGGGGACGGTAATGAAAAACTGTTTTTT. The chain joins TRBV9 to TRBJ1-4; 7 positions agree with TRBD1. Unmatched junction bases numbered 10, after V lost 4 bases and J lost 4 bases. The CDR3 extends over 16 amino acids. CDR1 and CDR2 from the germline V gene are SGDLS and YYNGEE.

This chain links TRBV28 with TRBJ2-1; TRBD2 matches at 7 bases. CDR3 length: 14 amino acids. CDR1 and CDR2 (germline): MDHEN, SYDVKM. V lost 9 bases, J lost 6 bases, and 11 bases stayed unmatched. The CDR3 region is CASRTGTTFNEQFF. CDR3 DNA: TGTGCCAGTAGAACCGGGACTACCTTCAATGAGCAGTTCTTC.

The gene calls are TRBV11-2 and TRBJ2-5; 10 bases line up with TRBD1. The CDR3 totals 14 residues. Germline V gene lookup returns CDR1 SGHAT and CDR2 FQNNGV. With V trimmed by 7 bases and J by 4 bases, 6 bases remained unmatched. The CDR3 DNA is TGTGCCAGCACCCGGGACAGGGGAGGAGAGACCCAGTACTTC. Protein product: CASTRDRGGETQYF.

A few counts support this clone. The CDR3 region is CASSIEGWGGNTEAFF. The CDR3 coding sequence is TGTGCCAGTAGTATAGAGGGGTGGGGGGGGAACACTGAAGCTTTCTTT. This chain uses TRBV19 with TRBJ1-1; weak D call: TRBD1 (5 bases). Germline V lookup: CDR1 LNHDA, CDR2 SQIVND (reference sequence). Trimming took 0 bases from V and 1 from J, leaving 12 bases between them. The CDR3 runs to 16 residues.

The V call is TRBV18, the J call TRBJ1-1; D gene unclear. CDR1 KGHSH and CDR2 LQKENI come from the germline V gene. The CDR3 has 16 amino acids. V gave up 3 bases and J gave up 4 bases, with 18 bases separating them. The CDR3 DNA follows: TGTGCCAGCTCACCGTCTTCGGGGAAGACGCTCACTGAAGCTTTCTTT. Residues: CASSPSSGKTLTEAFF.

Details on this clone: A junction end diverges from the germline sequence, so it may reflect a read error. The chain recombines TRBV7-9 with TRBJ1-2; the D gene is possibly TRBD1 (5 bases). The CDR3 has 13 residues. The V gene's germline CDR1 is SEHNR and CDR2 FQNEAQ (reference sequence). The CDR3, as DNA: TGTTCCAGCAGCTTAGGCAGGGATTATGGCTACACCTTC. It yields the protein CSSSLGRDYGYTF.

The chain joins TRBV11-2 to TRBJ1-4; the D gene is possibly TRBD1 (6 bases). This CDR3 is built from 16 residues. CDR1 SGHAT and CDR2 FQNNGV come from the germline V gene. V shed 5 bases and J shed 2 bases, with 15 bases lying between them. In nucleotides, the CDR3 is TGTGCCAGCAGCCTCCTTGGGGGGGCCACTAATGAAAAACTGTTTTTT. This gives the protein CASSLLGGATNEKLFF.